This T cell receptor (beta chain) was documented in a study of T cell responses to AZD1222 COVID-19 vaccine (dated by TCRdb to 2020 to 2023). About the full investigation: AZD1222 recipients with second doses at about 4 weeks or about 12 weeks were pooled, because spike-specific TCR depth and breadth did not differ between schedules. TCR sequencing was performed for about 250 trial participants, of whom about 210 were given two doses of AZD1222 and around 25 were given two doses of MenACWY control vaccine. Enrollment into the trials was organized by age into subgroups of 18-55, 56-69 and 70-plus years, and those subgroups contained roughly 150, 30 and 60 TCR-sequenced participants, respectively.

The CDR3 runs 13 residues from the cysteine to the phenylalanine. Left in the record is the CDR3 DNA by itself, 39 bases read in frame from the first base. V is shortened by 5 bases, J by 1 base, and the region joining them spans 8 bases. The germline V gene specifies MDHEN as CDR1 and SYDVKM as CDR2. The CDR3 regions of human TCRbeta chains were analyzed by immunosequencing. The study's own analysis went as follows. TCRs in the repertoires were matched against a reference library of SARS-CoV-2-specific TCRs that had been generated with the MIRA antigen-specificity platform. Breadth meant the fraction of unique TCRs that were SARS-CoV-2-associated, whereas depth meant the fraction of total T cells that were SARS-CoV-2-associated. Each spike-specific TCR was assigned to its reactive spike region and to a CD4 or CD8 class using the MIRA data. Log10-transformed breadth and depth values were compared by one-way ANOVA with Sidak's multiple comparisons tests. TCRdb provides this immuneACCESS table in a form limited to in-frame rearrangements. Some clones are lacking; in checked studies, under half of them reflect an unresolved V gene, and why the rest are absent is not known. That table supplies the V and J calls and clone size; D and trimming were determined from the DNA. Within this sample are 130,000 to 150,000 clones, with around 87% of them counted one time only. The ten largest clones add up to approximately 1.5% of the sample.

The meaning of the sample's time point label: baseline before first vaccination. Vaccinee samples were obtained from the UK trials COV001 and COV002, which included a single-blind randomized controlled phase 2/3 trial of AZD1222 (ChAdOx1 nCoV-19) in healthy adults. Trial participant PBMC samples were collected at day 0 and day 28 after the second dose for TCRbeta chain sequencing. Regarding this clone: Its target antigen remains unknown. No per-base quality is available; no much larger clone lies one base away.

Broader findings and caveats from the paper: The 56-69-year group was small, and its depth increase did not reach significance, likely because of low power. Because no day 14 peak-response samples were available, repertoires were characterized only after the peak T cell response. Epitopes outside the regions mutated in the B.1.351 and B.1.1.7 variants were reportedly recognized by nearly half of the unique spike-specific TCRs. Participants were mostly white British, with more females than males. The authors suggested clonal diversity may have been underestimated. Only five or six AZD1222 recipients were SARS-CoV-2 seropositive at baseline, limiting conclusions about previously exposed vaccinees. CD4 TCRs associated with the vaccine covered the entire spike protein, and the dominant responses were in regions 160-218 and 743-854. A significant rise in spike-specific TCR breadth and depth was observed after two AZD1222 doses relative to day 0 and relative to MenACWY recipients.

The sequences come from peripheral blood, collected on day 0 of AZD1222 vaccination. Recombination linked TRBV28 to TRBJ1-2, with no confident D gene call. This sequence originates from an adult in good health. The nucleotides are TGTGCCAGCAGTCTTCAGGTTAACTATGGCTACACCTTC. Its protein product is CASSLQVNYGYTF.